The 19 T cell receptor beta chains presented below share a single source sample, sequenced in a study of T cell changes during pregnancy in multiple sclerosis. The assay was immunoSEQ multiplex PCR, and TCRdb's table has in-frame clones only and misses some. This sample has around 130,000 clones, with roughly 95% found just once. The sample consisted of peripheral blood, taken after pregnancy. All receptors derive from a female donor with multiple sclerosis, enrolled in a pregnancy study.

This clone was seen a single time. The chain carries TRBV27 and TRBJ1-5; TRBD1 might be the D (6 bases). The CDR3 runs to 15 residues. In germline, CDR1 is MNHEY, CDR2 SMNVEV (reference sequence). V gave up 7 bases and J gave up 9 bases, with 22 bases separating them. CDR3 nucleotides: TGTGCCAGCAATGAGGGGGGGGCCGGTGACCGGCCCCAGCATTTT. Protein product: CASNEGGAGDRPQHF.

The CDR3 region has the DNA TGTGCCAGCAGCCCCCAGGTGAACACTGAAGCTTTCTTT. The encoded protein is CASSPQVNTEAFF. The rearrangement uses TRBV7-3 and TRBJ1-1; D not resolved. This CDR3 spans 13 amino acids. Trimming took off 5 bases at V and 0 bases at J, with 7 bases between the two ends. CDR1 and CDR2 from the germline V gene are SGHTA and FQGTGA.

In nucleotides, the CDR3 is TGTGCCAGCAGTGGGACAGTCCCACGGGCACCCCTCCACTTT. Its translation is CASSGTVPRAPLHF. This rearrangement joins TRBV6-5 to TRBJ1-6; 7 bases are shared with TRBD1. Losses at the gene ends were 5 bases for V and 11 bases for J; bases not matched to a gene: 9. CDR3 length: 14 residues. Germline V gene sequence: CDR1 MNHEY, CDR2 SVGAGI.

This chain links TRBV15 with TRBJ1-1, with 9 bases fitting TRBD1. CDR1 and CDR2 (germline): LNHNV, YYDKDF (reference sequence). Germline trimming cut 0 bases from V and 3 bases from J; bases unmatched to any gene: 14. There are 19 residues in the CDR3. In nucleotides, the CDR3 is TGTGCCACCAGCAGAGATCTTGCGGGACAGGGAGGGTGGGACACTGAAGCTTTCTTT. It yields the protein CATSRDLAGQGGWDTEAFF.

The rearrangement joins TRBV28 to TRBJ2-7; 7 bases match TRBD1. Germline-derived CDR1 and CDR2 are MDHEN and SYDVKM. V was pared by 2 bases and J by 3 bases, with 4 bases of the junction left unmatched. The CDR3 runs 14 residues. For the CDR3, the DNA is TGTGCCAGCAGTTTAGGCAGGGGGATCTACGAGCAGTACTTC. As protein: CASSLGRGIYEQYF.

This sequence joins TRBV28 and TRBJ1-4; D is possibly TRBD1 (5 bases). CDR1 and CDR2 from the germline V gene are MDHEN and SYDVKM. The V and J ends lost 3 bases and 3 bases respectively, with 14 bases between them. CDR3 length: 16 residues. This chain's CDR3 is CASSLASGAPNEKLFF. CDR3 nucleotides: TGTGCCAGCAGTTTGGCCAGCGGGGCGCCTAATGAAAAACTGTTTTTT. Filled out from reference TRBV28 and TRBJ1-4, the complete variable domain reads DVKVTQSSRYLVKRTGEKVFLECVQDMDHENMFWYRQDPGLGLRLIYFSYDVKMKEKGDIPEGYSVSREKKERFSLILESASTNQTSMYLCASSLASGAPNEKLFFGSGTQLSVL.

Written as DNA, the CDR3 is TGCGCCAGCAGCCCAGGGGGCGAAAAACTGTTTTTT. Protein: CASSPGGEKLFF. V is TRBV5-1 and J is TRBJ1-4; TRBD1 matches at 8 bases. With V trimmed by 4 bases and J by 8 bases, 1 base remained unmatched. Germline V gives CDR1 SGHRS, CDR2 YFSETQ. This CDR3 comprises 12 residues.

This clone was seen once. DNA of the CDR3: TGCGCCAGCAGCCCGGACAGAACCTACGAGCAGTACTTC. Residues: CASSPDRTYEQYF. The chain couples TRBV4-3 to TRBJ2-7, with a tentative D call TRBD1 (6 bases). V lost 4 bases, J lost 2 bases, and 9 bases lay in between. Per germline, CDR1 LGHNA and CDR2 YSLEER. The CDR3 extends over 13 amino acids.

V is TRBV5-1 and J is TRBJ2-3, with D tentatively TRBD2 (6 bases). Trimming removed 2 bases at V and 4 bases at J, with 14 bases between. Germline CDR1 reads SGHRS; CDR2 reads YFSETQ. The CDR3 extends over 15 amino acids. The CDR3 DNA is TGCGCCAGCAGCTTTAACGGGGGTTTTTCAGATACGCAGTATTTT. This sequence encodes CASSFNGGFSDTQYF.

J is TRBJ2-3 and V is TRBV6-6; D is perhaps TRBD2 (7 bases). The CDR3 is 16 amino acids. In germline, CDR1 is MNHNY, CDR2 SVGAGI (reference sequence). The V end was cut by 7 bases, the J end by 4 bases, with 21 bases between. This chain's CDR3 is CASTMDGGARADTQYF. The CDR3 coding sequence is TGTGCCAGCACTATGGATGGGGGGGCTCGAGCAGATACGCAGTATTTT.

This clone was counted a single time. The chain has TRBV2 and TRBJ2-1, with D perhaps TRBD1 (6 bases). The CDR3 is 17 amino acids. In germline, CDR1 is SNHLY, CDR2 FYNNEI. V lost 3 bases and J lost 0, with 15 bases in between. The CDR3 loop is CASSDLVGRGSYNEQFF. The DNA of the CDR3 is TGTGCCAGCAGTGATTTGGTTGGCAGGGGCTCCTACAATGAGCAGTTCTTC.

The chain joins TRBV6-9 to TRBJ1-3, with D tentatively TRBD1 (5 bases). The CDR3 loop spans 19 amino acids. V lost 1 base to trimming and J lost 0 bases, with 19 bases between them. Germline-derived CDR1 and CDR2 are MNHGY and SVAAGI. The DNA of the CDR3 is TGTGCCAGCAGTTATTGGGGCAGCCGAATAAAAAACTCTGGAAACACCATATATTTT. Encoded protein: CASSYWGSRIKNSGNTIYF.

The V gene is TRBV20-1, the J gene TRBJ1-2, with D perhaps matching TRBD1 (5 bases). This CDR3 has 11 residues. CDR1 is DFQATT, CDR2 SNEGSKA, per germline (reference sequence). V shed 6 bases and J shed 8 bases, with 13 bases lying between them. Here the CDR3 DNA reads TGCAGTGCCCAGGACATCCACGGCTACACCTTC. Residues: CSAQDIHGYTF.

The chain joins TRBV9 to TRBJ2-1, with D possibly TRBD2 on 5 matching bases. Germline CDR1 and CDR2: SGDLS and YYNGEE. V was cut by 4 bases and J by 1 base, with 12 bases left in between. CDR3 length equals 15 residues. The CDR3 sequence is CASSPQTGSYNEQFF. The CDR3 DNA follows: TGTGCCAGCAGCCCTCAAACGGGATCCTACAATGAGCAGTTCTTC.

DNA of the CDR3: TGTGCCAGCAGCTTGGGACTAGCTGGTAACTACGAGCAGTACTTC. This gives the protein CASSLGLAGNYEQYF. The chain links TRBV5-4 to TRBJ2-7, with 7 nucleotides matching TRBD2. This CDR3 spans 15 amino acids. CDR1 SGHNT and CDR2 YYREEE come from the germline V gene (reference sequence). With 0 bases clipped from V and 3 bases from J, the junction kept 6 bases outside the gene matches.

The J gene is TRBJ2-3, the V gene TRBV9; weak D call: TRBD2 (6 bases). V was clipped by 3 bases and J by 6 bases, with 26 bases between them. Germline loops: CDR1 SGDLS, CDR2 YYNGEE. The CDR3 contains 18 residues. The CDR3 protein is CASSETPGPSDRRDTQYF. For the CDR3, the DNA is TGTGCCAGCAGCGAGACCCCAGGGCCTAGCGACCGTCGGGATACGCAGTATTTT.

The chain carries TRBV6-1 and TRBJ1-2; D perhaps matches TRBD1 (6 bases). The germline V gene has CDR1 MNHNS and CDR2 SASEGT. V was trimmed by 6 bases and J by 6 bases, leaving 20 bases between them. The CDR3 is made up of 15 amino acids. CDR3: CASRQGLSPSDGYTF. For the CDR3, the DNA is TGTGCCAGCAGACAGGGTTTAAGCCCATCGGATGGCTACACCTTC.

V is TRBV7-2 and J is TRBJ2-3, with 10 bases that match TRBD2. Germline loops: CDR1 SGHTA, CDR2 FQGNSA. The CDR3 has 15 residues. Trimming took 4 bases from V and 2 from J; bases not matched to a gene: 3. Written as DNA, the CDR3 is TGTGCCAGCAGCTCACTAGCGGGAAACACAGATACGCAGTATTTT. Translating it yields CASSSLAGNTDTQYF.

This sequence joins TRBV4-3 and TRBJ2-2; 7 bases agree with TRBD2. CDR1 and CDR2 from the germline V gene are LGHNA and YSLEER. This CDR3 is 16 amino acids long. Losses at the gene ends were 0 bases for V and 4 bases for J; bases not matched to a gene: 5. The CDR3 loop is CASSQDEGGSTGELFF. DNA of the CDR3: TGCGCCAGCAGCCAAGATGAGGGCGGGAGCACCGGGGAGCTGTTTTTT.